This T cell receptor beta chain is from a study of cytomegalovirus exposure and HLA in healthy donors (dated by TCRdb to 2016 to 2017). Notes on the research overall: According to a later analysis, the approximately 130 validation repertoires were produced on the same platform as the 666 repertoires of the first cohort. Besides the first cohort of roughly 640 subjects, a separate validation cohort made up of roughly 120 different subjects was used. The study aimed to test whether cataloging public T cell receptors could reveal signatures of past pathogen exposure. To predict cytomegalovirus infection status, the study brought together high-throughput TCR immunosequencing, statistical association of individual TCRs with disease status, and machine learning. Paper-wide results and their limitations: The study listed 150 to 200 TCR beta chains as associated with cytomegalovirus. A few of the identified cytomegalovirus-associated TCR beta chains were confirmed in vitro to be specific for cytomegalovirus antigens. According to the authors, the approach could potentially be generalized to other disease states and immunological phenotypes. Subsequent analysis determined that TCRs grouped into clusters in the first cohort also showed a tendency toward co-occurrence across the roughly 130 validation repertoires, and approximately 94% of cluster scores exceeded 0. Most TCR sequences were observed very rarely across donors, whereas some public TCRs were present in many individuals. The classifier was reported to diagnose cytomegalovirus status with high specificity and sensitivity in both the original cohort and the validation cohort. A later analysis had no HLA typing for the validation cohort, so co-occurrence there was scored across all 120 or so repertoires.

With respect to this clone: Its antigen target is currently unknown. Per-nucleotide qualities are absent, and no much larger clonotype sits a single base away.

Donors formed part of the validation cohort, which comprised 120 subjects and was distinct from the first cohort of under 850 subjects. The receptor library was made with the immunoSEQ multiplex PCR assay. The paper's data handling went like this. A statistical classification framework was built for diagnosing cytomegalovirus status from the catalog of TCR beta chain sequences. What TCRdb holds here is the immuneACCESS table cut down to in-frame rearrangements. Part of the clones is not present; checked against another copy, under half of the missing clones reflect an unresolved V gene, and the others are unexplained. The V and J calls and clone size are taken from that table; D and trimming were inferred from the DNA. A total of 100,000 to 150,000 clones appear in this sample, 85% to 90% of them only once. About 1.5% of the sample is in the top ten clones. The sequenced sample consisted of PBMCs. The clonotype was recovered from a man younger than 45 in good health and CMV-seronegative.

CDR3 protein: CASSRQGDGTQYF. The nucleotide sequence is given as TGTGCCAGCAGTCGGCAGGGGGATGGTACGCAGTATTTT. The V and J segments used are TRBV25-1 and TRBJ2-3; 7 central nucleotides agree with TRBD1. The germline V gene supplies CDR1 MGHDK and CDR2 SYGVNS. Clipping removes 5 bases from V and 8 bases from J, with 7 as the unmatched junction base count. The CDR3 starts with the cysteine, ends with the phenylalanine, and has 13 residues. The sequence is cut down to CDR3 DNA, 39 bases in frame from base 1.